In this sample, the clone carrying this T cell receptor (beta chain) turned up many times. One entry per CDR3 protein results from TCRdb running MiXCR on the 5' RACE reads. Here the sample spans 60,000 to 65,000 distinct CDR3 sequences, 8.5% to 9.5% being singletons. The sample comes from a study of early T cells in non-severe SARS-CoV-2 infection. The CDR3 spans 17 residues. Sequencing input: whole blood. The receptor comes from an adult who was a healthcare worker with PCR-confirmed SARS-CoV-2 infection or an uninfected control (not recorded which). The V call is TRBV12-2, the J call TRBJ1-2. TRBV12-2 is noted as a pseudogene. Written as DNA, the CDR3 is TGTGCAAGTCGCTTAGCGTCCTCCCAATGCATGCGGTATGGCTACACCTTC. As protein: CASRLASSQCMRYGYTF.